This T cell receptor beta chain was identified during a study of cytomegalovirus exposure and HLA in healthy donors. The study, taken as a whole, reports: Another analysis was done later, and it associated 16,951 TCR beta sequences with HLA alleles at 0.05 false discovery rate. A later analysis linked a missense DCLRE1C variant to TCR beta V- and J-gene trimming. Being indistinguishable, some V segments were excluded, TRBV6-2 and TRBV6-3 among them. For most subjects, TCR beta sequences were reported to predict HLA-A and HLA-B alleles with accuracy.

PCR amplification relied on 60 Vbeta primers (plus 13 Jbeta primers). The table came from immunoSEQ multiplex PCR; TCRdb's copy has only in-frame clones and leaves some out. The sample yields roughly 190,000 clones, under 80% seen once. Regarding this clone: The target antigen is unknown.

The CDR3 runs 12 residues. The V end lost 7 bases, the J end lost 7 bases, and 14 bases lay between the germline ends. Germline CDR1 reads MDHEN; CDR2 reads SYDVKM. The specimen sequenced was PBMCs. This receptor was identified in a man aged 25-45 years in good health and CMV-seropositive. The chain links TRBV28 to TRBJ2-7, with D tentatively TRBD1 (5 bases). The CDR3 protein is CASIDSPGEQYF. Here the CDR3 DNA reads TGTGCCAGCATCGACAGCCCCGGTGAGCAGTACTTC.